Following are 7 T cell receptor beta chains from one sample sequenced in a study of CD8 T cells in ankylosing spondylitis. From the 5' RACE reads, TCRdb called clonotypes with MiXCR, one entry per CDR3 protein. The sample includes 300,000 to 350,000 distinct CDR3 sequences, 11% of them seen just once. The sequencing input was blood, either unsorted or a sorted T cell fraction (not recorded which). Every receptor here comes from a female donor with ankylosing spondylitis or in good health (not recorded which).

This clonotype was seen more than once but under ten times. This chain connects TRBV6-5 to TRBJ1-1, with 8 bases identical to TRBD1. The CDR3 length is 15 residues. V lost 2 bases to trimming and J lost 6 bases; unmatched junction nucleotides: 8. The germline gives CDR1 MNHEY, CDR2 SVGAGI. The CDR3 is CASSYTGQGSAEAFF. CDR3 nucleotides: TGTGCCAGCAGTTACACCGGACAGGGTTCGGCTGAAGCTTTCTTT.

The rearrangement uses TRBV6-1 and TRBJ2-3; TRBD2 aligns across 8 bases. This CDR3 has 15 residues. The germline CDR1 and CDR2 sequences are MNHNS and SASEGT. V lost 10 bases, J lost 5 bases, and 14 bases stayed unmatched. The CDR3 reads CATTESSGRVDTQYF. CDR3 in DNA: TGTGCCACCACAGAGTCCAGCGGGAGAGTAGATACGCAGTATTTT.

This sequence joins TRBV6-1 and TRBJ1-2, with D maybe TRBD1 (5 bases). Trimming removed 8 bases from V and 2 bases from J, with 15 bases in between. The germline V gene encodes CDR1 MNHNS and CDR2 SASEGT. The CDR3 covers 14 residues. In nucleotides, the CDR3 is TGTGCCAGCGTAGGAGGGACCAACAACTATGGCTACACCTTC. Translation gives CASVGGTNNYGYTF.

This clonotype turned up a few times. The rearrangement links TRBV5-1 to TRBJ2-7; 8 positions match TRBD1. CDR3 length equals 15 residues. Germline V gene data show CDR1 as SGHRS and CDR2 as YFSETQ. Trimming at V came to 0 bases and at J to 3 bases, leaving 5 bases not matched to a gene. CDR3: CASSLVPTGGYEQYF. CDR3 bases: TGCGCCAGCAGCTTGGTCCCTACAGGGGGCTACGAGCAGTACTTC.

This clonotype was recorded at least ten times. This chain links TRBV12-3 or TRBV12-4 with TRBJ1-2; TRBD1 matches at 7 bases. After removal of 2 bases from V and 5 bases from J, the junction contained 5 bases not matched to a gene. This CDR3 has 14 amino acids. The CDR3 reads CASSLKRTGYGYTF. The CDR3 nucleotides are TGTGCCAGCAGTTTAAAAAGGACAGGATATGGCTACACCTTC.

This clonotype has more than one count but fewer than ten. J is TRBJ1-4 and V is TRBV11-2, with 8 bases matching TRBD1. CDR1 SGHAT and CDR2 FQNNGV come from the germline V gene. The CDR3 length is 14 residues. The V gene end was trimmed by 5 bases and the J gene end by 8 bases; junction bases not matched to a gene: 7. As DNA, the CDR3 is TGTGCCAGCAGCAGGAGGACAGGGCAGGAAAAACTGTTTTTT. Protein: CASSRRTGQEKLFF.

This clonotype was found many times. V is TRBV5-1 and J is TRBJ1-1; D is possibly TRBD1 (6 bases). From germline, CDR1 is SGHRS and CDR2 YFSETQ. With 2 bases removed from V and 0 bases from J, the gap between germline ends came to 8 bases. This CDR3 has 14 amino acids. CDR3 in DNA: TGCGCCAGCAGCTTACAGGGTATGAACACTGAAGCTTTCTTT. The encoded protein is CASSLQGMNTEAFF. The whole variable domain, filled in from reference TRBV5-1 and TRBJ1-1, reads KAGVTQTPRYLIKTRGQQVTLSCSPISGHRSVSWYQQTPGQGLQFLFEYFSETQRNKGNFPGRFSGRQFSNSRSEMNVSTLELGDSALYLCASSLQGMNTEAFFGQGTRLTVV.